Following are 15 T cell receptor beta chains from one sample sequenced in a study of blood T cell repertoires in COVID-19. Produced via immunoSEQ multiplex PCR; TCRdb's table is partial and in-frame only. Altogether about 250,000 clones are present, around 86% being singletons, with the ten largest covering more than 1.5%. What was sequenced was PBMCs or T cells enriched from blood (not recorded which). The receptors were sampled from a man aged 35 to 55 who had recovered from COVID-19.

The V gene is TRBV6-6, the J gene TRBJ2-3; a possible D gene is TRBD2 (5 bases). This CDR3 region has 14 residues. Germline CDR1 MNHNY, CDR2 SVGAGI (reference sequence). V was clipped by 4 bases and J by 3 bases, with 11 bases between them. The CDR3 protein is CASSWASSTDTQYF. In nucleotides, the CDR3 is TGTGCCAGCAGTTGGGCTAGCAGTACAGATACGCAGTATTTT.

The chain combines TRBV11-3 with TRBJ2-7, with TRBD1 matching 8 bases. The V gene's germline CDR1 is SGHNT and CDR2 YENEEA. Trimming took 5 bases from V and 12 from J; bases not matched to a gene: 12. The CDR3 has 13 amino acids. CDR3 loop: CASSRGQGFNPYF. The CDR3 coding sequence is TGTGCCAGCAGCCGCGGACAGGGTTTCAATCCGTACTTC.

The CDR3 is CASSKTGTSNEQFF. CDR3 bases: TGTGCCAGTAGTAAAACCGGGACAAGCAATGAGCAGTTCTTC. This chain links TRBV19 with TRBJ2-1; TRBD1 might be the D (6 bases). V was clipped by 4 bases and J by 6 bases, with 13 bases between them. This CDR3 is built from 14 residues. Germline V gives CDR1 LNHDA, CDR2 SQIVND (reference sequence). The whole variable domain, filled in from reference TRBV19 and TRBJ2-1, reads DGGITQSPKYLFRKEGQNVTLSCEQNLNHDAMYWYRQDPGQGLRLIYYSQIVNDFQKGDIAEGYSVSREKKESFPLTVTSAQKNPTAFYLCASSKTGTSNEQFFGPGTRLTVL.

The rearrangement joins TRBV2 to TRBJ1-2; 7 nucleotides agree with TRBD1. CDR1 and CDR2 from the germline V gene are SNHLY and FYNNEI. The CDR3 runs 14 residues. V trimming: 6 bases; J trimming: 3 bases; junction bases outside the gene matches: 7. DNA of the CDR3: TGTGCCAGCAGATATTTTGGACAGGACTATGGCTACACCTTC. Translating gives CASRYFGQDYGYTF.

The V call is TRBV27, the J call TRBJ1-6; D is ambiguous. CDR3 length: 15 amino acids. V was pared by 5 bases and J by 9 bases, with 17 bases between. Germline CDR1 and CDR2: MNHEY and SMNVEV (reference sequence). The CDR3, as DNA: TGTGCCAGCAGTAATGGGAGACCTGAAATTTCACCCCTCCACTTT. This gives the protein CASSNGRPEISPLHF.

The chain employs TRBV7-9 and TRBJ1-2; weak D call: TRBD1 (5 bases). Germline lookup yields CDR1 SEHNR and CDR2 FQNEAQ (reference sequence). The CDR3 totals 12 residues. V was pared by 5 bases and J by 14 bases, with 18 bases between. The CDR3 protein is CASSHSTEEGTF. The CDR3 DNA is TGTGCCAGCAGCCACTCGACAGAGGAGGGTACCTTC. Based on the CDR3 plus reference TRBV7-9 and TRBJ1-2, the full variable domain is DTGVSQNPRHKITKRGQNVTFRCDPISEHNRLYWYRQTLGQGPEFLTYFQNEAQLEKSRLLSDRFSAERPKGSFSTLEIQRTEQGDSAMYLCASSHSTEEGTFGSGTRLTVV.

The chain couples TRBV6-5 to TRBJ2-7; 7 bases fit TRBD1. CDR1 and CDR2 from the germline V gene are MNHEY and SVGAGI. The ends lost 6 bases at V and 3 bases at J; junction bases unmatched: 11. The CDR3 is 15 residues long. The CDR3 sequence: CASSISGQRNYEQYF. For the CDR3, the DNA is TGTGCCAGCAGCATCTCGGGACAGAGGAACTACGAGCAGTACTTC.

The chain links TRBV21-1 to TRBJ2-1; the DNA was not compared with TRBD1, the D call given in the table. TRBV21-1 is tagged as a pseudogene. The CDR3 spans 15 residues. CDR3 amino acids: CASSKDVAGWNEQFF. For the CDR3, the DNA is TGTGCCAGCAGCAAAGACGTGGCAGGGTGGAATGAGCAGTTCTTC.

The chain employs TRBV11-1 and TRBJ2-7; D unresolved. The V end was cut by 5 bases, the J end by 0 bases, with 8 bases between. The CDR3 loop spans 13 amino acids. Germline lookup yields CDR1 SGHAT and CDR2 FQDESV (reference sequence). CDR3 coding DNA: TGTGCCAGCAGCCGGGTCAGCTCCTACGAGCAGTACTTC. This gives the protein CASSRVSSYEQYF.

The chain links TRBV2 to TRBJ1-2, with a possible D match to TRBD1 (6 bases). Germline-derived CDR1 and CDR2 are SNHLY and FYNNEI. V shed 5 bases and J shed 3 bases, with 10 bases lying between them. This CDR3 has 13 residues. Here the CDR3 DNA reads TGTGCCAGCAGTATACAGGGTGACTATGGCTACACCTTC. Translation: CASSIQGDYGYTF.

The table lists this clone with a count of one. CDR3 protein: CASGDRQETQYF. For the CDR3, the DNA is TGTGCCAGCGGCGACAGACAAGAGACCCAGTACTTC. This chain connects TRBV6-5 to TRBJ2-5, with D tentatively TRBD1 (5 bases). The CDR3 sequence is 12 residues long. Trimming took off 8 bases at V and 2 bases at J, with 9 bases between the two ends. Per the germline V gene, CDR1 is MNHEY and CDR2 is SVGAGI.

The V call is TRBV21-1, the J call TRBJ1-3; the DNA was not compared with TRBD1, the D call given in the table. TRBV21-1 is given as a pseudogene. CDR3 length equals 16 residues. The CDR3 DNA sequence: TGTGCCAGCAGCAAGGGGGACAGGGGATATGGAAACACCATATATTTT. Translation: CASSKGDRGYGNTIYF.

This chain joins TRBV5-1 and TRBJ2-2; D might be TRBD2 (5 bases). V was clipped by 0 bases and J by 6 bases, with 12 bases between them. This CDR3 spans 15 amino acids. Germline values: CDR1 SGHRS, CDR2 YFSETQ. CDR3 region: CASSLEAEPAGELFF. The CDR3 DNA is TGCGCCAGCAGCTTGGAAGCGGAGCCGGCCGGGGAGCTGTTTTTT.

V usage is TRBV5-5 and J usage is TRBJ2-2; 8 bases align to TRBD1. Per germline, CDR1 SGHKS and CDR2 YYEKEE (reference sequence). This CDR3 has 13 amino acids. Losses at the gene ends were 8 bases for V and 1 base for J; bases not matched to a gene: 1. The CDR3 DNA sequence: TGTGCCAGGGACAGGGAGAACACCGGGGAGCTGTTTTTT. It yields the protein CARDRENTGELFF.

The V gene is TRBV6-2 or TRBV6-3, the J gene TRBJ2-2; 10 bases are a match to TRBD2. Germline V lookup: CDR1 MNHEY, CDR2 SVGEGT. This CDR3 region has 20 residues. J lost 1 base, V lost 2 bases, and 13 bases had no gene match. CDR3 protein: CASSYRAASGGQMNTGELFF. Here the CDR3 DNA reads TGTGCCAGCAGTTACAGGGCGGCTAGCGGGGGCCAAATGAACACCGGGGAGCTGTTTTTT.